The 20 T cell receptor beta chains listed next were all sequenced from one sample in a study of T cell repertoires in cytomegalovirus infection. The antigens these receptors bind are not known. TCRdb used MiXCR to reprocess the reads, holding one entry per CDR3 protein. The table lists a few hundred thousand distinct CDR3 sequences, 40% of them singletons, with 40% to 60% in the top ten. Sample: cultured PBMCs, taken from culture after CMV antigen stimulation. The receptors derive from a human donor in good health (CMV status not recorded). Some clones in this sample may be carry-over from other donors' samples.

The chain recombines TRBV7-9 with TRBJ1-1; D not resolved. The CDR3 is 13 residues long. Per the germline V gene, CDR1 is SEHNR and CDR2 is FQNEAQ (reference sequence). Trimming cost V 2 bases and J 5 bases, with 9 bases left between them. In DNA form, the CDR3 reads TGTGCCAGCAGCTTATCCCTGGGGACTGAAGCTTTCTTT. Translating gives CASSLSLGTEAFF.

This chain links TRBV7-6 with TRBJ1-6, with 9 bases identical to TRBD1. Germline V gene lookup returns CDR1 SGHVS and CDR2 FNYEAQ. J was trimmed by 10 bases and V by 1 base; bases with no gene match: 5. The CDR3 consists of 15 residues. The CDR3 loop reads CASSLGGQGDSPLHF. The DNA of the CDR3 is TGTGCCAGCAGCTTAGGGGGACAGGGTGACTCACCCCTCCACTTT.

CDR3 bases: TGTGCCAGCAGTTTAGGTACGGATCCTGGAGCCTCCTACGAGCAGTACTTC. Translated, it gives CASSLGTDPGASYEQYF. The J gene is TRBJ2-7, the V gene TRBV12-3 or TRBV12-4; D not certain. Trimming removed 1 base from V and 0 bases from J, with 16 bases in between. CDR3 length: 17 residues.

The chain is built from TRBV5-6 and TRBJ1-1; 7 bases are shared with TRBD1. With 4 bases clipped from V and 0 bases from J, the junction kept 12 bases outside the gene matches. The V gene's germline CDR1 is SGHDT and CDR2 YYEEEE. The CDR3 is made up of 17 amino acids. For the CDR3, the DNA is TGTGCCAGCAGCCACGCTAAGACAGGGCACTTGAACACTGAAGCTTTCTTT. Its translation: CASSHAKTGHLNTEAFF.

The chain links TRBV23-1 to TRBJ1-4; D uncertain. TRBV23-1 qualifies as an ORF whose function is uncertain. This CDR3 contains 12 residues. V lost 2 bases to trimming and J lost 13 bases, with 11 bases between them. Here the CDR3 reads CASSQGPWGLFF. CDR3 sequence (DNA): TGCGCCAGCAGTCAAGGCCCGTGGGGACTGTTTTTT.

The chain carries TRBV11-2 and TRBJ1-3; D may be TRBD1 (5 bases). Trimming removed 6 bases at V and 4 bases at J, with 13 bases between. This CDR3 contains 14 residues. The germline gives CDR1 SGHAT, CDR2 FQNNGV. The CDR3 DNA sequence: TGTGCCAGCAGACGTCCAGGGTCCGGAAACACCATATATTTT. Translating gives CASRRPGSGNTIYF.

The chain employs TRBV12-3 or TRBV12-4 and TRBJ2-1, with TRBD2 matching 8 bases. This CDR3 comprises 12 residues. The V and J ends lost 7 bases and 8 bases, in that order; junction bases with no gene match: 4. The CDR3 region is CASKRESDEQFF. For the CDR3, the DNA is TGTGCCAGCAAGCGGGAGAGTGATGAGCAGTTCTTC.

This clonotype was recorded a few times. The chain couples TRBV12-3 or TRBV12-4 to TRBJ1-1; no reliable D call. V lost 2 bases and J 11 bases, leaving 15 bases between the germline ends. The CDR3 totals 13 residues. Here the CDR3 DNA reads TGTGCCAGCAGTTTAATGGCAGTGCTCGAGGCTTTCTTT. Translating gives CASSLMAVLEAFF.

This clonotype was counted at least ten times. The junction and the germline gene differ at one end; a read error may be behind it. The J gene is TRBJ2-5, the V gene TRBV12-3 or TRBV12-4, with 9 bases fitting TRBD1. CDR3 size: 14 residues. The CDR3 DNA follows: TGTGCCAGCAGCTTAGGGACAGGGCAAGAGACCCAGTACTTC. It encodes CASSLGTGQETQYF.

V usage is TRBV19 and J usage is TRBJ2-3, with TRBD2 matching 16 bases. Trimming removed 4 bases from V and 3 bases from J; junction bases left unmatched: 7. Germline V gene data show CDR1 as LNHDA and CDR2 as SQIVND (reference sequence). This CDR3 region has 18 residues. The CDR3 DNA reads TGTGCCAGTAGTAACTCGGGACTAGCGGGGGGGCCGACAGATACGCAGTATTTT. It translates to CASSNSGLAGGPTDTQYF.

This clonotype has more than one count but fewer than ten. This chain uses TRBV7-2 with TRBJ1-5, with D possibly being TRBD1 (6 bases). Germline lookup yields CDR1 SGHTA and CDR2 FQGNSA. The CDR3 is made up of 13 amino acids. Trimming cost V 4 bases and J 10 bases, with 14 bases left between them. CDR3 residues: CASSYRTAGPQHF. Here the CDR3 DNA reads TGTGCCAGCAGCTACAGGACAGCGGGCCCCCAGCATTTT.

This chain links TRBV20-1 with TRBJ2-7; possibly TRBD2 for D (5 bases). Germline CDR1 DFQATT, CDR2 SNEGSKA (reference sequence). V was pared by 6 bases and J by 2 bases, with 14 bases between. The CDR3 has 13 amino acids. CDR3 nucleotide sequence: TGCAGTGCCCCGCGAGACGGGGCCTACGAGCAGTACTTC. It is translated as CSAPRDGAYEQYF.

The chain combines TRBV4-1 with TRBJ1-2; the D gene is possibly TRBD1 (6 bases). The CDR3 is 14 residues long. From germline, CDR1 is MGHRA and CDR2 YSYEKL. Trimming took 3 bases from V and 8 from J, leaving 16 bases between them. CDR3 nucleotides: TGCGCCAGCAGCCATCCCGGACAGAAGCGGGGCTACACCTTC. It translates to CASSHPGQKRGYTF.

The genes are TRBV5-4 and TRBJ1-2; D remains ambiguous. V lost 3 bases, J lost 4 bases, and 13 bases lay in between. The germline V gene encodes CDR1 SGHNT and CDR2 YYREEE (reference sequence). CDR3 length: 14 residues. The DNA for the CDR3 is TGTGCCAGCAGCTCCTTCGGCTCCCGCTATGGCTACACCTTC. Amino acids: CASSSFGSRYGYTF. Supplemented by reference TRBV5-4 and TRBJ1-2, the full variable domain reads ETGVTQSPTHLIKTRGQQVTLRCSSQSGHNTVSWYQQALGQGPQFIFQYYREEENGRGNFPPRFSGLQFPNYSSELNVNALELDDSALYLCASSSFGSRYGYTFGSGTRLTVV.

This clonotype was observed a handful of times. The gene calls are TRBV6-2 or TRBV6-3 and TRBJ1-2, with D possibly matching TRBD1 (6 bases). Trimming took off 7 bases at V and 4 bases at J, with 13 bases between the two ends. In germline, CDR1 is MNHEY, CDR2 SVGEGT. This CDR3 is built from 13 residues. The CDR3 sequence: CASTPQGTYGYTF. Written as DNA, the CDR3 is TGTGCCAGCACCCCACAGGGAACCTATGGCTACACCTTC.

This clonotype was seen more than once but under ten times. The chain employs TRBV11-2 and TRBJ1-1; unclear D gene. The CDR3 extends over 14 amino acids. Germline lookup yields CDR1 SGHAT and CDR2 FQNNGV. Trimming removed 5 bases at V and 4 bases at J, with 14 bases between. The CDR3 coding sequence is TGTGCCAGCAGCCCCACCCGGGGTGCCACTGAAGCTTTCTTT. It specifies CASSPTRGATEAFF. Based on the CDR3 plus reference TRBV11-2 and TRBJ1-1, the full variable domain is EAGVAQSPRYKIIEKRQSVAFWCNPISGHATLYWYQQILGQGPKLLIQFQNNGVVDDSQLPKDRFSAERLKGVDSTLKIQPAKLEDSAVYLCASSPTRGATEAFFGQGTRLTVV.

This clonotype was picked up many times. The genes are TRBV7-2 and TRBJ2-1; D ambiguous. The V gene lost 5 bases and the J gene lost 9 bases, with 14 bases spanning the gap. This CDR3 spans 13 amino acids. The V gene's germline CDR1 is SGHTA and CDR2 FQGNSA. The CDR3 region has the DNA TGTGCCAGCAGCCCGTACAGTAGCCGTGAGCAGTTCTTC. Protein: CASSPYSSREQFF.

The chain has TRBV5-1 and TRBJ2-6; D call uncertain. CDR3 size: 13 residues. Germline V lookup: CDR1 SGHRS, CDR2 YFSETQ. Trimming pared 2 bases from V and 4 bases from J, leaving 4 bases between. In DNA, the CDR3 is TGCGCCAGCAGCTTTTACGGGGCCAACGTCCTGACTTTC. Translation gives CASSFYGANVLTF. Filled out from reference TRBV5-1 and TRBJ2-6, the complete variable domain reads KAGVTQTPRYLIKTRGQQVTLSCSPISGHRSVSWYQQTPGQGLQFLFEYFSETQRNKGNFPGRFSGRQFSNSRSEMNVSTLELGDSALYLCASSFYGANVLTFGAGSRLTVL.

There are a few counts of this clonotype. The chain recombines TRBV27 with TRBJ1-2; TRBD1 aligns across 10 bases. CDR3 length: 15 residues. Germline V lookup: CDR1 MNHEY, CDR2 SMNVEV (reference sequence). V was pared by 6 bases and J by 4 bases, with 8 bases of the junction left unmatched. The CDR3 loop reads CASRGTGAAGYGYTF. The CDR3, as DNA: TGTGCCAGCAGGGGGACAGGGGCGGCGGGCTATGGCTACACCTTC.

This clonotype came up many times. This rearrangement joins TRBV7-8 to TRBJ2-5; 12 bases are a match to TRBD2. Germline CDR1 and CDR2: SGHVS and FQNEAQ. The CDR3 consists of 15 residues. The V and J ends lost 5 bases and 3 bases, in that order; junction bases with no gene match: 4. In DNA form, the CDR3 reads TGTGCCAGCAGCCTAAGGACTAGCGGGGAAGAGACCCAGTACTTC. Translation: CASSLRTSGEETQYF.